This T cell receptor beta chain was captured by sequencing in a study of blood T cell repertoires in COVID-19. The germline V gene encodes CDR1 MNHEY and CDR2 SMNVEV (reference sequence). V was shortened by 2 bases and J by 0 bases, with 8 bases between the two germline ends. The CDR3 consists of 14 residues. The data were produced by immunoSEQ multiplex PCR, yet TCRdb's version contains in-frame clones alone and is incomplete. Of about 270,000 clones listed, 85% to 90% were seen once; the top ten hold roughly 2.3%. The sequenced sample was PBMCs or T cells enriched from blood (not recorded which). The rearrangement links TRBV27 to TRBJ2-7; TRBD2 might be the D (5 bases). The TCR comes from a woman aged 18-35 years who had recovered from COVID-19. This CDR3 is CASSLQSGSYEQYF. The DNA of the CDR3 is TGTGCCAGCAGTTTACAGAGCGGCTCCTACGAGCAGTACTTC.